These T cell receptor beta chains were read from a single sample in a study of shared clonotypes between healthy human individuals. Clones were sequenced by immunoSEQ multiplex PCR, and TCRdb holds only the in-frame ones, with some missing. The table records around 2,000,000 clones, 85% to 95% of them present only once. Sequencing was done on a sample of naive CD4+ T cells sorted from blood. Receptor source: a man between 18 and 29 years old in good health. The CDR3 runs from the conserved cysteine through the conserved F or W. The D gene is left open where the match is weak.

TRBJ1-2,TRBD1,TRBV15,CATSRGGQGDYGYTF,TGTGCCACCAGCAGAGGAGGACAGGGGGACTATGGCTACACCTTC
TRBJ2-1,NA,TRBV9,CASSPGIGGSEQFF,TGTGCCAGCAGCCCCGGAATTGGGGGCTCTGAGCAGTTCTTC
TRBJ1-5,NA,TRBV15,CATSTLLLDRNQPQHF,TGTGCCACCAGCACTCTCCTATTGGACCGTAATCAGCCCCAGCATTTT
TRBJ2-7,TRBD2,TRBV7-2,CASSLVAGGSSEQYF,TGTGCCAGCAGCTTGGTAGCGGGAGGGTCTTCCGAGCAGTACTTC
TRBJ2-7,NA,TRBV28,CASSFGRADGGRGEQYF,TGTGCCAGCAGTTTTGGCCGGGCGGACGGGGGCCGGGGCGAGCAGTACTTC
TRBJ2-1,TRBD2,TRBV7-3,CASSFASGGWNEQFF,TGTGCCAGCAGCTTCGCTAGCGGGGGGTGGAATGAGCAGTTCTTC
TRBJ1-6,NA,TRBV11-2,CASSLVGPPLHF,TGTGCCAGCAGCTTAGTAGGCCCTCCCCTCCACTTT
TRBJ1-1,NA,TRBV18,CASSPRTNTEAFF,TGTGCCAGCTCGCCCAGAACGAACACTGAAGCTTTCTTT
TRBJ2-1,TRBD2,TRBV5-4,CASSLSSGRVNEQFF,TGTGCCAGCAGCTTGTCTAGCGGGAGGGTCAATGAGCAGTTCTTC
TRBJ1-2,NA,TRBV9,CASSVVSPGDGYTF,TGTGCCAGCAGCGTAGTAAGCCCTGGGGATGGCTACACCTTC
TRBJ1-1,NA,TRBV6-5,CASSSPGPQRAFF,TGTGCCAGCAGTTCCCCGGGACCCCAAAGGGCTTTCTTT
TRBJ2-7,TRBD1,TRBV28,CATDQTGGQYEQYF,TGTGCCACCGACCAAACAGGGGGCCAATACGAGCAGTACTTC
TRBJ2-4,TRBD1,TRBV14,CASSRQGPNIQYF,TGTGCCAGCAGTCGACAGGGGCCAAACATTCAGTACTTC
TRBJ2-1,TRBD2,TRBV11-3,CASSLGLAGGPSNEQFF,TGTGCCAGCAGCTTAGGACTAGCGGGAGGGCCGAGTAATGAGCAGTTCTTC
TRBJ2-1,TRBD1,TRBV15,CATSSHTQGAPRYNEQFF,TGTGCCACCAGCAGCCACACCCAGGGGGCCCCGAGATACAATGAGCAGTTCTTC
TRBJ1-1,TRBD1,TRBV25-1,CASSETLDRGIEAFF,TGTGCCAGCAGTGAAACGTTGGACAGGGGCATAGAAGCTTTCTTT
TRBJ2-5,NA,TRBV5-1,CASSLRTGKETQYF,TGCGCCAGCAGCTTGCGCACAGGGAAAGAGACCCAGTACTTC
TRBJ2-3,NA,TRBV27,CASSLWGAPTDTQYF,TGTGCCAGCAGTTTATGGGGGGCCCCCACAGATACGCAGTATTTT
TRBJ1-1,TRBD1,TRBV5-1,CASSLFTGGQTSEAFF,TGCGCCAGCAGCTTGTTCACAGGGGGCCAAACTTCTGAAGCTTTCTTT
TRBJ1-5,NA,TRBV6-6,CASSYTGQANQPQHF,TGTGCCAGCAGTTACACGGGGCAGGCCAATCAGCCCCAGCATTTT
TRBJ2-2,TRBD2,TRBV10-2,CASSASGTSAYTGELFF,TGCGCCAGCAGTGCCTCCGGGACTAGCGCATACACCGGGGAGCTGTTTTTT
TRBJ2-3,NA,TRBV6-5,CASRRGPDTQYF,TGTGCCAGCCGTAGGGGACCAGATACGCAGTATTTT
TRBJ2-3,TRBD2,TRBV6-6,CASSSRLAGGYDTQYF,TGTGCCAGCAGTTCACGACTAGCGGGGGGTTATGATACGCAGTATTTT
TRBJ1-5,TRBD1,TRBV19,CASRQGAFGNQPQHF,TGTGCCAGTAGACAGGGGGCGTTTGGCAATCAGCCCCAGCATTTT
TRBJ2-7,TRBD2,TRBV11-2,CASSLSGASYEQYF,TGTGCCAGCAGCCTAAGCGGGGCCTCCTACGAGCAGTACTTC
TRBJ2-5,NA,TRBV5-1,CASSFGGNLETQYF,TGCGCCAGCAGCTTTGGGGGGAATTTGGAGACCCAGTACTTC
TRBJ2-1,TRBD2,TRBV6-6,CASSKEREGLNEQFF,TGTGCCAGCAGCAAAGAGCGGGAGGGCTTAAATGAGCAGTTCTTC
TRBJ2-1,TRBD2,TRBV7-2,CASSLELAGYNEQFF,TGTGCCAGCAGCTTAGAACTAGCGGGGTACAATGAGCAGTTCTTC